What follows is one TCR beta chain and its context. Genomic DNA from each subset was divided evenly over several immunoSEQ plates. TCRdb's copy holds only in-frame clones and misses some; the assay was immunoSEQ multiplex PCR. The table records about 2 million clones, about 95% of them present only once. The source of the sample is a study of shared clonotypes between healthy human individuals. Positive CCR7 selection of CD45RO-negative cells yielded the naive CD8 cells, and terminally differentiated effector memory CD45RA+ cells were excluded. All donors were healthy HIV-negative adults lacking recent acute infections or vaccinations. CDR3 length: 15 residues. V was clipped by 0 bases and J by 2 bases, with 12 bases between them. CDR1 is SGHRS, CDR2 YFSETQ, per germline.

Sequencing used naive CD8+ T cells sorted from blood. This chain connects TRBV5-1 to TRBJ2-7; D possibly matches TRBD1 or TRBD2 (6 bases each). The clonotype was recovered from a man between 18 and 29 years old in good health. CDR3 sequence: CASSLEGGPAYEQYF. CDR3 nucleotide sequence: TGCGCCAGCAGCTTGGAGGGGGGCCCTGCCTACGAGCAGTACTTC.